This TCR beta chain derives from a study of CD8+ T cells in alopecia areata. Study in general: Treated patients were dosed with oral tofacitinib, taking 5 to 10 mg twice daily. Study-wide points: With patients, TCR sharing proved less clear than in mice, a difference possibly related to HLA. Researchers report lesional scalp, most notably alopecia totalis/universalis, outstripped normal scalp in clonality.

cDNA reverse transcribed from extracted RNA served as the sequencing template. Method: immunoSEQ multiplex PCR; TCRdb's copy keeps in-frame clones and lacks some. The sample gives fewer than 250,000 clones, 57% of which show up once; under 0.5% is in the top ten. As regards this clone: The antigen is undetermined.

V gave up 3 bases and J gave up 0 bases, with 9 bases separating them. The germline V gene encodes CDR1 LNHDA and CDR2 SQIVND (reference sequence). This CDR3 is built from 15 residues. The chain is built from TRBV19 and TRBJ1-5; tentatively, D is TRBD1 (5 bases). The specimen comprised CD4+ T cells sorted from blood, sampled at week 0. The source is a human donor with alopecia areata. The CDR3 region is CASSMSGYSNQPQHF. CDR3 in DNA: TGTGCCAGTAGTATGTCAGGGTATAGCAATCAGCCCCAGCATTTT.